This TCR beta chain was sequenced for a study of cytomegalovirus exposure and HLA in healthy donors. Overall study results and limits: Later work associated roughly 15,000 TCR beta sequences with HLA alleles at 0.05 false discovery rate. In all likelihood, a cluster of highly shared sequence variants was a sequencing artifact.

Primers for the PCR totalled 60 Vbeta and 13 Jbeta. Repertoires were generated with immunoSEQ multiplex PCR, while TCRdb's copy carries only in-frame clones and drops some. Its table lists roughly 79,000 clones. In regard to this clone: Its target is not known.

Germline values: CDR1 SEHNR, CDR2 FQNEAQ (reference sequence). The CDR3 covers 11 residues. V was cut by 0 bases and J by 8 bases, with 4 bases left in between. The origin of this receptor is a man aged 25 to 40 in good health and CMV-seronegative. V gene TRBV7-9 combines with J gene TRBJ1-1; D is ambiguous. The sample comprised PBMCs. DNA for the CDR3: TGTGCCAGCAGCTTAGCCCCGGAAGCTTTCTTT. Translating it yields CASSLAPEAFF.